The rows below give T cell receptor beta chains drawn from one sample of a study of blood T cell repertoires in COVID-19. Measured with immunoSEQ multiplex PCR; TCRdb has only the in-frame clones, and not every one. The sample carries around 300,000 clones, about 87% recorded once. The sample comprised PBMCs or T cells enriched from blood (not recorded which). The receptors come from a woman in her fifties or sixties who had recovered from COVID-19. The CDR3 runs from the conserved cysteine through the conserved F or W. The D gene is left open where the match is weak. Only some rows state a clone size, as once, few, many or a class for expanded clones.

j_gene: TRBJ1-1; abundance: -; d_gene: -; v_gene: TRBV7-2; CDR3aa: CASTAQGHKNTEAFF
j_gene: TRBJ2-7; abundance: -; d_gene: TRBD2; v_gene: TRBV28; CDR3aa: CASSSFGGSYF
j_gene: TRBJ2-7; abundance: -; d_gene: TRBD2; v_gene: TRBV19; CDR3aa: CASSKGTNSYEQYF
j_gene: TRBJ1-1; abundance: -; d_gene: -; v_gene: TRBV18; CDR3aa: CASSPSGIEAFF
j_gene: TRBJ2-3; abundance: -; d_gene: TRBD2; v_gene: TRBV4-3; CDR3aa: CASSQTLAGVDADTQYF
j_gene: TRBJ1-6; abundance: -; d_gene: -; v_gene: TRBV28; CDR3aa: CASSLGIGWRESSYNSPLHF
j_gene: TRBJ1-5; abundance: few; d_gene: TRBD1; v_gene: TRBV7-2; CDR3aa: CASSTGGSDQPQHF
j_gene: TRBJ2-5; abundance: -; d_gene: TRBD2; v_gene: TRBV28; CDR3aa: CASSSGTSANQETQYF
j_gene: TRBJ2-6; abundance: -; d_gene: -; v_gene: TRBV5-6; CDR3aa: CASSSGGHSGANVLTF
j_gene: TRBJ1-1; abundance: -; d_gene: -; v_gene: TRBV21-1; CDR3aa: CASKGQNTEAFF
j_gene: TRBJ1-1; abundance: -; d_gene: TRBD1; v_gene: TRBV4-3; CDR3aa: CASSQDRYGDRATEAFF
j_gene: TRBJ2-7; abundance: -; d_gene: -; v_gene: TRBV5-6; CDR3aa: CASSFKVTGPYYEQYF
j_gene: TRBJ2-3; abundance: -; d_gene: TRBD2; v_gene: TRBV11-2; CDR3aa: CASSRPSGSIDTQYF
j_gene: TRBJ2-1; abundance: -; d_gene: TRBD2; v_gene: TRBV7-3; CDR3aa: CASSWGIAGGPDNEQFF
j_gene: TRBJ2-1; abundance: once; d_gene: TRBD2; v_gene: TRBV18; CDR3aa: CASSPGLAGGDEQFF
j_gene: TRBJ1-1; abundance: -; d_gene: -; v_gene: TRBV6-2/TRBV6-3; CDR3aa: CASSYLTGWNTEAFF
j_gene: TRBJ1-3; abundance: -; d_gene: -; v_gene: TRBV19; CDR3aa: CASRGYSGNTIYF
j_gene: TRBJ1-4; abundance: -; d_gene: -; v_gene: TRBV28; CDR3aa: CATARLSLNEKLFF
j_gene: TRBJ2-3; abundance: -; d_gene: -; v_gene: TRBV7-2; CDR3aa: CASSFVSQSSTDTQYF
j_gene: TRBJ1-4; abundance: -; d_gene: -; v_gene: TRBV3-1/TRBV3-2; CDR3aa: CASSPGQINIRNEKLFF
j_gene: TRBJ1-2; abundance: -; d_gene: -; v_gene: TRBV12-3/TRBV12-4; CDR3aa: CASSLIQYGYTF
j_gene: TRBJ2-1; abundance: few; d_gene: TRBD2; v_gene: TRBV11-3; CDR3aa: CASSYGLESGNEQFF
j_gene: TRBJ1-5; abundance: once; d_gene: -; v_gene: TRBV7-2; CDR3aa: CASSLANSANQPQHF
j_gene: TRBJ2-3; abundance: -; d_gene: TRBD1; v_gene: TRBV28; CDR3aa: CASGLQGRTQYF
j_gene: TRBJ1-1; abundance: -; d_gene: TRBD1; v_gene: TRBV7-3; CDR3aa: CASSLLGPGQPMNTEAFF
j_gene: TRBJ2-1; abundance: -; d_gene: -; v_gene: TRBV29-1; CDR3aa: CSVLAQTRYNEQFF
j_gene: TRBJ2-7; abundance: -; d_gene: -; v_gene: TRBV27; CDR3aa: CASSLGSVPPTEGQYF
j_gene: TRBJ2-3; abundance: -; d_gene: -; v_gene: TRBV6-4; CDR3aa: CASSDTGRDTQYF
j_gene: TRBJ2-1; abundance: -; d_gene: -; v_gene: TRBV10-2; CDR3aa: CASFNYGEQFF
j_gene: TRBJ2-1; abundance: -; d_gene: TRBD2; v_gene: TRBV28; CDR3aa: CASSFRTSGYNEQFF
j_gene: TRBJ1-5; abundance: once; d_gene: -; v_gene: TRBV19; CDR3aa: CASSDRVNQPQHF
j_gene: TRBJ1-2; abundance: -; d_gene: -; v_gene: TRBV5-1; CDR3aa: CASSLEGDYGYTF
j_gene: TRBJ2-2; abundance: -; d_gene: TRBD2; v_gene: TRBV13; CDR3aa: CASLEKGSSGNTGELFF
j_gene: TRBJ2-1; abundance: once; d_gene: -; v_gene: TRBV7-8; CDR3aa: CASSLVSRETEQFF
j_gene: TRBJ2-1; abundance: -; d_gene: TRBD2; v_gene: TRBV18; CDR3aa: CASSPLVAGVEQFF
j_gene: TRBJ1-1; abundance: -; d_gene: -; v_gene: TRBV3-1/TRBV3-2; CDR3aa: CASSQGAVTEAFF
j_gene: TRBJ2-3; abundance: -; d_gene: -; v_gene: TRBV19; CDR3aa: CATSAEDLRTDTQYF
j_gene: TRBJ2-1; abundance: -; d_gene: TRBD2; v_gene: TRBV2; CDR3aa: CASSDGASGYNEQFF
j_gene: TRBJ1-3; abundance: -; d_gene: TRBD1; v_gene: TRBV25-1; CDR3aa: CASRDRVAIYF
j_gene: TRBJ1-1; abundance: -; d_gene: -; v_gene: TRBV7-2; CDR3aa: CASSSPNRAAVGAFF
j_gene: TRBJ2-6; abundance: -; d_gene: -; v_gene: TRBV6-5; CDR3aa: CASRPQGSGANVLTF
j_gene: TRBJ2-6; abundance: -; d_gene: -; v_gene: TRBV18; CDR3aa: CASSREVSGANVLTF
j_gene: TRBJ1-1; abundance: -; d_gene: -; v_gene: TRBV5-5; CDR3aa: CASSLVVTVSTEAFF
j_gene: TRBJ2-7; abundance: -; d_gene: TRBD1; v_gene: TRBV7-3; CDR3aa: CASSATGGYEQYF
j_gene: TRBJ2-4; abundance: -; d_gene: TRBD2; v_gene: TRBV28; CDR3aa: CASSSSGRAMPNIQYF
j_gene: TRBJ1-2; abundance: many; d_gene: -; v_gene: TRBV28; CDR3aa: CASSLVRQDYGYTF
j_gene: TRBJ1-1; abundance: -; d_gene: TRBD1; v_gene: TRBV7-8; CDR3aa: CASSLALQGQDISTF
j_gene: TRBJ2-2; abundance: -; d_gene: TRBD2; v_gene: TRBV24-1; CDR3aa: CATSDPGLAGHTGELFF
j_gene: TRBJ1-3; abundance: -; d_gene: -; v_gene: TRBV5-1; CDR3aa: CASRLGAGNTIYF
j_gene: TRBJ2-7; abundance: -; d_gene: TRBD1; v_gene: TRBV14; CDR3aa: CASSQGHRDRGGYEQYF
j_gene: TRBJ2-2; abundance: -; d_gene: -; v_gene: TRBV30; CDR3aa: CAWFSGNLNTGELFF